This TCR beta chain was retrieved from a study of T cell clones after liver transplantation. Study details: Patients counted as tolerant after at least one year off all immunosuppression, enzymes not exceeding twice normal.

The V and J ends lost 4 bases and 3 bases respectively, with 10 bases between them. CDR3 length equals 14 residues. CDR1 and CDR2 from the germline V gene are MNHEY and SVGAGI. Measured with immunoSEQ multiplex PCR; TCRdb has only the in-frame clones, and not every one. This sample has over 60,000 clones, with roughly 80% found just once. Overall study findings and caveats: Migration into the graft, not deletion, may explain lost graft donor-reactive T cells.

Points on this clone: No antigen is known for it.

The TCR originated in a human donor who received a liver transplant. The genes are TRBV6-5 and TRBJ1-5; perhaps TRBD1 as D (5 bases). The sample consisted of CD4+ T cells from blood, taken before liver transplant. Here the CDR3 DNA reads TGTGCCAGCAGTTCCGGGACCCCCAATCAGCCCCAGCATTTT. Translated: CASSSGTPNQPQHF.